The clone carrying this T cell receptor (beta chain) has just a few counts. A library of TCRbeta sequences, prepared with unique molecular identifiers, was generated. In TCRdb, the PCR reads were re-called with MiXCR into one record per CDR3 protein. The top ten hold 28% of the sample, which has about 980,000 distinct CDR3 sequences, less than 30% seen once. The source of the sample is a study of T-cell reconstitution after alpha-beta-depleted transplantation in children. This specimen consisted of PBMCs, mostly from graft donor cells, obtained 360 days after TCRalphabeta/CD19-depleted stem cell transplant. This receptor was identified in a boy younger than two who had a stem cell transplant for SCID, so the T cells may come from the graft donor.

The CDR3 nucleotides read TGTGCCAGCAGGGACGGCTCTAACTATGGCTACACCTTC. It codes for CASRDGSNYGYTF. The chain employs TRBV9 and TRBJ1-2; no firm D call. Trimming left V 5 bases short and J 0 bases short, with 8 bases between. Germline-derived CDR1 and CDR2 are SGDLS and YYNGEE. This CDR3 has 13 residues.